These T cell receptor beta chains were read from a single sample in a study of shared clonotypes between healthy human individuals. TCRdb's copy holds only in-frame clones and misses some; the assay was immunoSEQ multiplex PCR. The sample yields hundreds of thousands of clones, approximately 71% seen once. The source material was PBMCs. The receptors were gathered from a woman in her thirties or forties in good health. Some clones in this sample may be carry-over from other donors' samples. Each CDR3 is given with its conserved first and last residue. Each record gives: D gene, clone size, J gene, V gene, CDR3 DNA, CDR3 protein. D genes are given only for firm matches. The size of a clone is reported for some rows only, either as once, few or many, or as a class for expanded clones.

d_call: .; clone_size: .; j_call: TRBJ2-7; v_call: TRBV5-4; cdr3_nt: TGTGCCAGCAGCTTGTGGCCCTACGAGCAGTACTTC; cdr3_aa: CASSLWPYEQYF
d_call: TRBD2; clone_size: .; j_call: TRBJ2-1; v_call: TRBV5-6; cdr3_nt: TGTGCCAGCAGCTTGATCTCGACTAGCGCTTACAATGAGCAGTTCTTC; cdr3_aa: CASSLISTSAYNEQFF
d_call: .; clone_size: .; j_call: TRBJ2-7; v_call: TRBV7-9; cdr3_nt: TGTGCCAGCAAGCGAGGGGACTCCTACGAGCAGTACTTC; cdr3_aa: CASKRGDSYEQYF
d_call: TRBD1; clone_size: .; j_call: TRBJ1-3; v_call: TRBV11-1; cdr3_nt: TGTGCCAGCAGCCCTAGGACAGGGGCGTTGTTATCTGGAAACACCATATATTTT; cdr3_aa: CASSPRTGALLSGNTIYF
d_call: .; clone_size: .; j_call: TRBJ2-1; v_call: TRBV7-2; cdr3_nt: TGTGCCAGCAGCTTAGCACAGGACAATGAGCAGTTCTTC; cdr3_aa: CASSLAQDNEQFF
d_call: TRBD2; clone_size: once; j_call: TRBJ2-1; v_call: TRBV5-1; cdr3_nt: TGCGCCAGCAGCTCGCCCAGGGCTAGCGGGAGCTCCTACAATGAGCAGTTCTTC; cdr3_aa: CASSSPRASGSSYNEQFF
d_call: .; clone_size: once; j_call: TRBJ1-1; v_call: TRBV7-9; cdr3_nt: TGTGCCAGCAGCTTCCTGGACATCCCCGAAGCTTTCTTT; cdr3_aa: CASSFLDIPEAFF
d_call: TRBD1; clone_size: .; j_call: TRBJ1-3; v_call: TRBV30; cdr3_nt: TGTGCCTGGAGTTCCGAGGGGGCTTCATCTGGAAACACCATATATTTT; cdr3_aa: CAWSSEGASSGNTIYF
d_call: .; clone_size: .; j_call: TRBJ2-1; v_call: TRBV25-1; cdr3_nt: TGTGCCAGCAGTGGATGGAATGAGCAGTTCTTC; cdr3_aa: CASSGWNEQFF
d_call: .; clone_size: once; j_call: TRBJ2-3; v_call: TRBV28; cdr3_nt: TGTGCCAGCAGTCCTACCCTCGTAGCGGAAAGGGGAGCAGATACGCAGTATTTT; cdr3_aa: CASSPTLVAERGADTQYF
d_call: TRBD2; clone_size: few; j_call: TRBJ2-7; v_call: TRBV5-1; cdr3_nt: TGCGCCAGCAGCGGAGGGACTAGCGGGAGGGCCTACGAGCAGTACTTC; cdr3_aa: CASSGGTSGRAYEQYF
d_call: TRBD2; clone_size: .; j_call: TRBJ2-7; v_call: TRBV19; cdr3_nt: TGTGCCAGTAGAGGGGCTAGCGGGAGCAGCGAGCAGTACTTC; cdr3_aa: CASRGASGSSEQYF
d_call: TRBD1; clone_size: .; j_call: TRBJ2-1; v_call: TRBV15; cdr3_nt: TGTGCCACCAGCTTCTCGACAGGGGGCAATGAGCAGTTCTTC; cdr3_aa: CATSFSTGGNEQFF
d_call: TRBD2; clone_size: .; j_call: TRBJ2-1; v_call: TRBV23-1; cdr3_nt: TGCGCCAGCAGTCCCACGACTAGCGGGAGGGTCCCTGACTACAATGAGCAGTTCTTC; cdr3_aa: CASSPTTSGRVPDYNEQFF
d_call: TRBD2; clone_size: .; j_call: TRBJ2-7; v_call: TRBV27; cdr3_nt: TGTGCCAGCAGGACTAGCGGGAGGTACGAGCAGTACTTC; cdr3_aa: CASRTSGRYEQYF
d_call: .; clone_size: .; j_call: TRBJ1-1; v_call: TRBV9; cdr3_nt: TGTGCCAGCAGCGCTGGAAGGGGAGCTTTCTTT; cdr3_aa: CASSAGRGAFF
d_call: .; clone_size: .; j_call: TRBJ2-5; v_call: TRBV5-4; cdr3_nt: TGTGCCAGCAGCTTGGGGGGGAGACAGCAAGAGACCCAGTACTTC; cdr3_aa: CASSLGGRQQETQYF
d_call: .; clone_size: .; j_call: TRBJ2-1; v_call: TRBV6-1; cdr3_nt: TGTGCCAGCAGTGGGACAGACTCCTACAATGAGCAGTTCTTC; cdr3_aa: CASSGTDSYNEQFF
d_call: .; clone_size: once; j_call: TRBJ2-7; v_call: TRBV5-1; cdr3_nt: TGCGCCAGCAGCTGGACTTCGAACGGCGAGCAGTACTTC; cdr3_aa: CASSWTSNGEQYF
d_call: .; clone_size: .; j_call: TRBJ1-5; v_call: TRBV27; cdr3_nt: TGTGCCAGCAGTTTATTCCGGAATCAGCCCCAGCATTTT; cdr3_aa: CASSLFRNQPQHF
d_call: .; clone_size: .; j_call: TRBJ1-1; v_call: TRBV6-1; cdr3_nt: TGTGCCAGCAGTGAAATCGGGGACACTGAAGCTTTCTTT; cdr3_aa: CASSEIGDTEAFF
d_call: .; clone_size: .; j_call: TRBJ1-2; v_call: TRBV5-4; cdr3_nt: TGTGCCAGCAGCTTTCAGGGATTGGCGGACTATGGCTACACCTTC; cdr3_aa: CASSFQGLADYGYTF
d_call: .; clone_size: .; j_call: TRBJ1-4; v_call: TRBV7-2; cdr3_nt: TGTGCCAGCAGCTCCTTTGTGGGGCGCGAAAAACTGTTTTTT; cdr3_aa: CASSSFVGREKLFF
d_call: TRBD1; clone_size: few; j_call: TRBJ2-1; v_call: TRBV27; cdr3_nt: TGTGCCAGCAGTTTATCGCGACAGGGCGAGCAGTTCTTC; cdr3_aa: CASSLSRQGEQFF
d_call: .; clone_size: .; j_call: TRBJ1-1; v_call: TRBV27; cdr3_nt: TGTGCCAGCAGTCCTACTCAGGGTCACACTGAAGCTTTCTTT; cdr3_aa: CASSPTQGHTEAFF